Described below is a single T cell receptor beta chain sequence and its context. Its specificity is unknown. The entry originates in a study of T-cell memory formation after mild COVID-19. Study summary: Most TCR clusters belonged to a single donor.

Broader study findings: Contracting CD4+ clones lay largely in CM and EM, with CD8+ ones residing in EMRA. Some SARS-CoV-2-responding clones were already detected in memory before infection.

TCRdb ran MiXCR on the 5' RACE reads and lists one entry per CDR3 protein. This sample yields 300,000 to 400,000 distinct CDR3 sequences, of which roughly 13% are seen a single time; about 21% belongs to the top ten. Trimming removed 6 bases from V and 7 bases from J, with 17 bases in between. The length of the CDR3 is 15 residues. The germline CDR1 and CDR2 sequences are KGHDR and SFDVKD. Sequenced: PBMCs or a T cell subset sorted from them (not recorded which). The receptor's source is a man between 18 and 35 years old who had mild COVID-19 (a few samples of this study predate the infection). Cell type and time point are not known. This chain links TRBV24-1 with TRBJ1-4; weak D call: TRBD1 (5 bases). Here the CDR3 DNA reads TGTGCCACCAGTAGTTCGTCCGGGGCTGGTGAAAAACTGTTTTTT. This translates into CATSSSSGAGEKLFF.